The 2 T cell receptor beta chains below were found in one sample sequenced in a study of blood T cells in healthy people across ages (dated by TCRdb to the mid-2010s). Library preparation used 5' RACE. Sequencing took place on an Illumina HiSeq 2500. A second PCR of about 6 to 12 cycles was run with a J-beta primer mix and a sample-barcoded 5' primer. TCRdb redid the processing of the public reads, applying fastp at Q25 and MiXCR, and retained in-frame beta chains. Entries are consolidated by CDR3 protein sequence, retaining the most common genes and DNA. The sample contains roughly 1.4 million distinct CDR3 sequences, roughly 60% of them found a single time. The ten biggest clones cover about 6.3% of the sample. Sequencing used blood. These receptors were obtained from a young man in good health.

J is TRBJ2-5 and V is TRBV9; 9 bases map to TRBD2. The J call may be in error: the DNA end matches TRBJ2-7 better. CDR1 and CDR2 (germline): SGDLS, YYNGEE. The CDR3 spans 15 residues. CDR3 coding DNA: TGTGCCAGCAGCGTCGCGGGAGGGCCAGCGTACGAGCAGTACTTC. Protein: CASSVAGGPAYEQYF.

The gene calls are TRBV4-1 and TRBJ2-2; perhaps TRBD1 as D (5 bases). The germline V gene encodes CDR1 MGHRA and CDR2 YSYEKL. V was cut by 1 base and J by 8 bases, with 11 bases left in between. This CDR3 comprises 14 residues. CDR3 sequence reads: CASSQGGRLGELFF. The CDR3, as DNA: TGCGCCAGCAGCCAAGGGGGCCGGCTAGGGGAGCTGTTTTTT.